This T cell receptor (beta chain) stems from a study of cytomegalovirus exposure and HLA in healthy donors. Unrecorded immune exposure was likely among donors, who were nominally healthy when sampled. This PCR relied on a set of 60 Vbeta primers and 13 Jbeta primers. Only in-frame clones appear in the TCRdb table, and some are missing; sequencing was by immunoSEQ multiplex PCR. The sample shows about 88,000 clones, 55% to 75% of them seen only once. A remark on this clone: Its antigen is not known.

Study results and limitations: Later analysis showed TCR association rates varying by HLA locus, highest for DRB1 and lowest for HLA-C. Later genetic work tied a missense DCLRE1C variant to beta-chain V and J trimming.

The specimen sequenced was PBMCs. This clonotype was obtained from a man aged 50 to 60 in good health and CMV-seronegative.

CDR3 in amino acids: CASIPGQNSGANVLTF. The CDR3 bases are TGTGCCAGCATCCCGGGACAGAACTCTGGGGCCAACGTCCTGACTTTC. The gene calls are TRBV7-9 and TRBJ2-6; 7 nucleotides match TRBD1. Per germline, CDR1 SEHNR and CDR2 FQNEAQ (reference sequence). V trimming: 7 bases; J trimming: 0 bases; junction bases outside the gene matches: 6. This CDR3 region has 16 residues.